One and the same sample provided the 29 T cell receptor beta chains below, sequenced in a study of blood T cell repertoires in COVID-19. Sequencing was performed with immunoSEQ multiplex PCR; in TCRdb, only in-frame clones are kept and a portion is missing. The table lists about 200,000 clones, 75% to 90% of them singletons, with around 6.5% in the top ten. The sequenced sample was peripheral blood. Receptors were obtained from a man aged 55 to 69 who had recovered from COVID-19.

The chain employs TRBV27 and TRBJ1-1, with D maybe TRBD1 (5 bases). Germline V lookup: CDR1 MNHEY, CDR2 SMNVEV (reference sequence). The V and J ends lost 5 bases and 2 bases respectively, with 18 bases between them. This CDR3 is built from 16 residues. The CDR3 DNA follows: TGTGCCAGCAGTACCCAGGCAGGGTTAGGAAACACTGAAGCTTTCTTT. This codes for CASSTQAGLGNTEAFF.

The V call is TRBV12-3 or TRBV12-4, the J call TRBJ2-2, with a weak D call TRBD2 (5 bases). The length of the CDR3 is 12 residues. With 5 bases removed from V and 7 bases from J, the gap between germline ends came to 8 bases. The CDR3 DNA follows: TGTGCCAGCAGTAGAGACTACGGGGAGCTGTTTTTT. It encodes CASSRDYGELFF.

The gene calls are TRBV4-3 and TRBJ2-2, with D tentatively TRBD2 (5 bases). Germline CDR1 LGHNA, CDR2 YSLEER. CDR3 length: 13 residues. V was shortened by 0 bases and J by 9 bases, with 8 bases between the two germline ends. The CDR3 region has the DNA TGCGCCAGCAGCCAAGATGAGGGATGGGAGCTGTTTTTT. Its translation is CASSQDEGWELFF.

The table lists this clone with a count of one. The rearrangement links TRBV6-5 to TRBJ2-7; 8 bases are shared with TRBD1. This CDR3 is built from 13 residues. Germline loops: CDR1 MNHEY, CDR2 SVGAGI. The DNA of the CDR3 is TGTGCCAGCAGTTACTCTAGGACAGGGCTCGAGTTTGTC. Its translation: CASSYSRTGLEFV.

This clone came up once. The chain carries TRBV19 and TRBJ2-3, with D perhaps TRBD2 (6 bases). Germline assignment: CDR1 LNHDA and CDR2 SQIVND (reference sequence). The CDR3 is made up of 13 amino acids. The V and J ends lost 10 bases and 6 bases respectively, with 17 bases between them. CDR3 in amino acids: CATGVILGDTQYF. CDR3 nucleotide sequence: TGTGCCACGGGGGTCATACTTGGGGATACGCAGTATTTT. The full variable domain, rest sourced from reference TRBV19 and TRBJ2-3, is DGGITQSPKYLFRKEGQNVTLSCEQNLNHDAMYWYRQDPGQGLRLIYYSQIVNDFQKGDIAEGYSVSREKKESFPLTVTSAQKNPTAFYLCATGVILGDTQYFGPGTRLTVL.

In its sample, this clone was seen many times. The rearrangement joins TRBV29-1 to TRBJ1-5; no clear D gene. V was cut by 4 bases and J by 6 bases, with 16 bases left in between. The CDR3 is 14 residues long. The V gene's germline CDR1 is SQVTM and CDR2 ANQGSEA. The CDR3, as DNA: TGCAGCGTTGCGGTTGCGGGGTGGGGTCAGCCCCAGCATTTT. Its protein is CSVAVAGWGQPQHF.

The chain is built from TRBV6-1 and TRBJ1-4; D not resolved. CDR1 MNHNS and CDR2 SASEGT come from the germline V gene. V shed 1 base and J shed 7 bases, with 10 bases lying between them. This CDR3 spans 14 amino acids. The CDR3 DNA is TGTGCCAGCAGTGAAGGAGGGCCCCGTGAAAAACTGTTTTTT. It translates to CASSEGGPREKLFF.

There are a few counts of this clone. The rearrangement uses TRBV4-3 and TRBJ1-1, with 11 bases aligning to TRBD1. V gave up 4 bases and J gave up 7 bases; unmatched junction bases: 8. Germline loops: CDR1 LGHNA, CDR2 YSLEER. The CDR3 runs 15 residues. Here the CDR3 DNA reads TGCGCCAGCAGCCTAGGGACAGGGGGTAAAAGTGAAGCTTTCTTT. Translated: CASSLGTGGKSEAFF.

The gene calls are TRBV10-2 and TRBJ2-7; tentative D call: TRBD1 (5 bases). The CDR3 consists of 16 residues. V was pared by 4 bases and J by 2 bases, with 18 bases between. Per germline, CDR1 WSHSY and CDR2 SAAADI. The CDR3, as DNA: TGCGCCAGCAGTGCCCTACTTGGGGCAAGAGCCTACGAGCAGTACTTC. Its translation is CASSALLGARAYEQYF.

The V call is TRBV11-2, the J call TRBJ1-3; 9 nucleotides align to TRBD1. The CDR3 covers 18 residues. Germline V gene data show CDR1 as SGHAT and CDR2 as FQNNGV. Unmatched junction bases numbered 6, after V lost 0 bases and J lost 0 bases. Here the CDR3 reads CASSLDPGQGSSGNTIYF. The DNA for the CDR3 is TGTGCCAGCAGCTTAGATCCGGGACAGGGTAGCTCTGGAAACACCATATATTTT.

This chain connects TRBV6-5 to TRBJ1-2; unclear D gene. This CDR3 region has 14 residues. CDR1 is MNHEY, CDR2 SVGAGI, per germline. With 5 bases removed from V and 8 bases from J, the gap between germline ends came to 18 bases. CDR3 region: CASSKRTILEGYTF. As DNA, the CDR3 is TGTGCCAGCAGTAAGCGGACTATCTTGGAGGGCTACACCTTC.

CDR3: CASSPSSSSNTGELFF. Written as DNA, the CDR3 is TGTGCCAGCAGCCCTAGCAGTTCCTCGAACACCGGGGAGCTGTTTTTT. The chain has TRBV5-5 and TRBJ2-2, with D perhaps matching TRBD2 (5 bases). Trimming cost V 4 bases and J 0 bases, with 13 bases left between them. Germline-derived CDR1 and CDR2 are SGHKS and YYEKEE (reference sequence). This CDR3 spans 16 amino acids.

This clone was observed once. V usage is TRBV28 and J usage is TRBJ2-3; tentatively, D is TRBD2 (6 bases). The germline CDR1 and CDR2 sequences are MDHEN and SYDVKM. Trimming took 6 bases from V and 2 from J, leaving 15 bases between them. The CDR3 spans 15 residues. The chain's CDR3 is CASSGGRSNTDTQYF. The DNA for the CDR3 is TGTGCCAGCAGCGGGGGACGGTCTAACACAGATACGCAGTATTTT.

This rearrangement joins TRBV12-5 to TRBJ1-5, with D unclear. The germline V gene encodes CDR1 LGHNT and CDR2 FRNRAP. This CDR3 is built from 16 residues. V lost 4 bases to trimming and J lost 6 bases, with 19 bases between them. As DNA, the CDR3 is TGTGCTAGTGGTTCCGGACTTACAGAGAGGCGTCAGCCCCAGCATTTT. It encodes CASGSGLTERRQPQHF.

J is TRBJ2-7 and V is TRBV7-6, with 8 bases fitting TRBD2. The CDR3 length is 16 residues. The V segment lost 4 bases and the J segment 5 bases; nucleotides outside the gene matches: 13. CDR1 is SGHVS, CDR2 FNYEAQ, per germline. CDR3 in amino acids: CASSSTRGGIRNEQYF. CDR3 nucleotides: TGTGCCAGCAGCTCCACCCGGGGGGGCATAAGGAACGAGCAGTACTTC. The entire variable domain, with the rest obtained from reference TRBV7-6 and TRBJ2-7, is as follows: GAGVSQSPRYKVTKRGQDVALRCDPISGHVSLYWYRQALGQGPEFLTYFNYEAQQDKSGLPNDRFSAERPEGSISTLTIQRTEQRDSAMYRCASSSTRGGIRNEQYFGPGTRLTVT.

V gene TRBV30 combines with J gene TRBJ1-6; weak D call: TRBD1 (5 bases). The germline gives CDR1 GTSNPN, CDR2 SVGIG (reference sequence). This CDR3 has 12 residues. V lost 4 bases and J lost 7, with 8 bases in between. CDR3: CAWTGWNSPLHF. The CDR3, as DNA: TGTGCCTGGACAGGGTGGAATTCACCCCTCCACTTT. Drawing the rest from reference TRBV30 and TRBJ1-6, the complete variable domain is SQTIHQWPATLVQPVGSPLSLECTVEGTSNPNLYWYRQAAGRGLQLLFYSVGIGQISSEVPQNLSASRPQDRQFILSSKKLLLSDSGFYLCAWTGWNSPLHFGNGTRLTVT.

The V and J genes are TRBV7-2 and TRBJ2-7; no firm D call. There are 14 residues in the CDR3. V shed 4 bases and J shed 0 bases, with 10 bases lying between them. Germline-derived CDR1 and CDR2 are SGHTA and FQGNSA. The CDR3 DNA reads TGTGCCAGCAGCTCCTCCCGGAGCTCCTACGAGCAGTACTTC. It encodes CASSSSRSSYEQYF.

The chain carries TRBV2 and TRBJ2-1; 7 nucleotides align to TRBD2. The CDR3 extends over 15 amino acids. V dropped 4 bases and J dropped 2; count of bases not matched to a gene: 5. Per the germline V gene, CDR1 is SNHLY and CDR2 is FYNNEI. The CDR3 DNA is TGTGCCAGCAGTGGACCTAGCGGACCCTACAATGAGCAGTTCTTC. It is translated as CASSGPSGPYNEQFF.

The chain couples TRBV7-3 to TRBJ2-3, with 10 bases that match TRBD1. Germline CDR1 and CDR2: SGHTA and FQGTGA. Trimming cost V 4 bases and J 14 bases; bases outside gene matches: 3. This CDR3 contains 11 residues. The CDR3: CASSSGTGVYF. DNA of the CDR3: TGTGCCAGCAGCTCCGGGACAGGGGTGTATTTT. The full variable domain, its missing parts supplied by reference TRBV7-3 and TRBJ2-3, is GAGVSQTPSNKVTEKGKYVELRCDPISGHTALYWYRQSLGQGPEFLIYFQGTGAADDSGLPNDRFFAVRPEGSVSTLKIQRTERGDSAVYLCASSSGTGVYFGPGTRLTVL.

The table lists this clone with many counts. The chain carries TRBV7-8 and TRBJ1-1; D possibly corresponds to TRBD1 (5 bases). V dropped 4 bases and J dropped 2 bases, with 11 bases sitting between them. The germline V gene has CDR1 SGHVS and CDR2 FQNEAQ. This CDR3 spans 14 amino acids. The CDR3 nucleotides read TGTGCCAGCAGCTCTGGGGGGGGAAACACTGAAGCTTTCTTT. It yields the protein CASSSGGGNTEAFF.

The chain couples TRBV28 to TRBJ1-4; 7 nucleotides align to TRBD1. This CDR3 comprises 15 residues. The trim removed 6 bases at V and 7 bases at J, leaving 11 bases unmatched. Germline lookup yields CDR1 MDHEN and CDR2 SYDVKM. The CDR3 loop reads CASRELDRVVEKLFF. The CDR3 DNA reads TGTGCCAGCAGGGAGCTCGACAGGGTAGTTGAAAAACTGTTTTTT.

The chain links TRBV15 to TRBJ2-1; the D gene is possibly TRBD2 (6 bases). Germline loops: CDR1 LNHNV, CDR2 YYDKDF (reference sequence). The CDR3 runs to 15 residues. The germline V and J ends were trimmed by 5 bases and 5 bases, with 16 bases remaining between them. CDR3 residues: CATSGPGTGHNEQFF. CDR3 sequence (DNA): TGTGCCACCAGCGGACCCGGGACTGGACACAATGAGCAGTTCTTC.

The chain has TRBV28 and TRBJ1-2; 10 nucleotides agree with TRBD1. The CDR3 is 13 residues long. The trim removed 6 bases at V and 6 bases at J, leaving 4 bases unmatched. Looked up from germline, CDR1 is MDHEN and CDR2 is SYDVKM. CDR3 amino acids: CASRGGQGNGYTF. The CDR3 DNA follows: TGTGCCAGCAGGGGGGGACAGGGGAATGGCTACACCTTC.

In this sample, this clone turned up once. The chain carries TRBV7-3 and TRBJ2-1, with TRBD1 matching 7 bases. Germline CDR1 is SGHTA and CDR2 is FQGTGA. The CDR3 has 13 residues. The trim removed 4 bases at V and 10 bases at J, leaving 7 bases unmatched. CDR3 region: CASSSRVGGEQFF. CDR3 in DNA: TGTGCCAGCAGCTCCCGGGTAGGGGGCGAGCAGTTCTTC.

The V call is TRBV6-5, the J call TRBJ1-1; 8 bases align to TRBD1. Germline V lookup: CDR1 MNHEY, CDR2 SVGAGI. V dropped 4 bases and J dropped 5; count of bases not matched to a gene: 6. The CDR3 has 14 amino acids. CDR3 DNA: TGTGCCAGCAGTTCGGCAGGGGGCTGGACTGAAGCTTTCTTT. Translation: CASSSAGGWTEAFF.

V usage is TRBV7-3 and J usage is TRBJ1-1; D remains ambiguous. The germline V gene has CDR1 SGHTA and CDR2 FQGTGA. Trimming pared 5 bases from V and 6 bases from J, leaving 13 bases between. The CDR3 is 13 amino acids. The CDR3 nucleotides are TGTGCCAGCAGCCCGCATAGTACGGCTGAAGCTTTCTTT. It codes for CASSPHSTAEAFF.

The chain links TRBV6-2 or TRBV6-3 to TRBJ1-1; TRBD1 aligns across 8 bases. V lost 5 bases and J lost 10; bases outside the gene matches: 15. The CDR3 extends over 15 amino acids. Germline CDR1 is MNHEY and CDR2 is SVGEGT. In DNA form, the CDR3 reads TGTGCCAGCAGTGGACAGGGTCGAGTTCTTCCGGGAGCTTTCTTT. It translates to CASSGQGRVLPGAFF.

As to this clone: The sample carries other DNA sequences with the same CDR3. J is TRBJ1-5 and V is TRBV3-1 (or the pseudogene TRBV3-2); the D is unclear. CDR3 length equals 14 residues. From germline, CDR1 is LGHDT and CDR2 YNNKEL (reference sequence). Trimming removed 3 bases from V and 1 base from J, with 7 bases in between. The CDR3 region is CASSHFGSNQPQHF. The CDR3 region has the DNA TGTGCCAGCAGCCACTTTGGCAGCAATCAGCCCCAGCATTTT.

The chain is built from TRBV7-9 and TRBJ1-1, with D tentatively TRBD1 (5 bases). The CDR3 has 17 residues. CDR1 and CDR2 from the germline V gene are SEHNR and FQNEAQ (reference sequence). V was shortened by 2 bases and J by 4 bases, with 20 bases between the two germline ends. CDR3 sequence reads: CASSLKRRQGERTEAFF. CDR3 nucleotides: TGTGCCAGCAGCTTAAAACGTAGGCAGGGTGAGCGCACTGAAGCTTTCTTT. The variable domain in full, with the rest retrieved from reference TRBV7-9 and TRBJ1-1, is DTGVSQNPRHKITKRGQNVTFRCDPISEHNRLYWYRQTLGQGPEFLTYFQNEAQLEKSRLLSDRFSAERPKGSFSTLEIQRTEQGDSAMYLCASSLKRRQGERTEAFFGQGTRLTVV.